The clone carrying this T cell receptor (beta chain) was recorded many times. This entry is derived from a study of T-cell reconstitution after alpha-beta-depleted transplantation in children. Preparation of the TCRbeta library was carried out with unique molecular identifiers. TCRdb redid the calling of the PCR reads with MiXCR, one entry per CDR3 protein. The data hold approximately 590,000 distinct CDR3 sequences, with 10% observed a single time. The source is a human donor who donated a stem cell graft to a child with acute myeloid leukemia. The specimen comprised PBMCs from the stem cell graft donor, sampled from the stem cell graft.

CDR3 loop: CASSPPGQGSYGYTF. The CDR3 DNA is TGTGCCAGCAGCCCTCCCGGACAGGGATCCTATGGCTACACCTTC. The chain has TRBV12-3 or TRBV12-4 and TRBJ1-2; TRBD1 matches 8 bases. This CDR3 has 15 residues. J was trimmed by 4 bases and V by 6 bases; bases with no gene match: 10.